Following are 30 T cell receptor beta chains from one sample sequenced in a study of blood T cell repertoires in COVID-19 (dated by TCRdb to 2020 to 2022). Receptor amplification or capture employed the immunoSEQ multiplex PCR assay. This immuneACCESS table, as held by TCRdb, lists in-frame sequences with V and J called but not all clones. Of the missing ones, under half trace to an unresolved V gene in checked studies; the others have no known cause. The sample has about 150,000 clones on record, around 77% of them singletons. The leading ten clones occupy over 6.5% of the sample. Sequences were obtained from peripheral blood. The source of these receptors is a man aged 50 or older with active or convalescent COVID-19.

The rearrangement joins TRBV6-2 or TRBV6-3 to TRBJ2-3; 7 bases map to TRBD1. Unmatched junction bases numbered 7, after V lost 5 bases and J lost 11 bases. Per germline, CDR1 MNHEY and CDR2 SVGEGT. This CDR3 contains 12 residues. CDR3 sequence (DNA): TGTGCCAGCAGTACTGGGGGACAGTTGCAGTATTTT. It yields the protein CASSTGGQLQYF.

V and J are TRBV3-1 (or the pseudogene TRBV3-2) and TRBJ2-3; 7 bases are a match to TRBD2. Germline loops: CDR1 LGHDT, CDR2 YNNKEL (reference sequence). Germline trimming cut 0 bases from V and 4 bases from J; bases unmatched to any gene: 10. This CDR3 contains 17 residues. The CDR3 DNA sequence: TGTGCCAGCAGCCAAGAGGTCAGCGGGACCCCCCCAGATACGCAGTATTTT. This codes for CASSQEVSGTPPDTQYF.

This clone was counted once. CDR3 DNA sequence: TGTGCCAGCATCCCTGGCAGTCCGAACACCGGGGAGCTGTTTTTT. Residues: CASIPGSPNTGELFF. The V and J genes are TRBV28 and TRBJ2-2; D is unresolved. CDR3 size: 15 residues. Trimming pared 7 bases from V and 0 bases from J, leaving 12 bases between. Germline assignment: CDR1 MDHEN and CDR2 SYDVKM. Together with reference TRBV28 and TRBJ2-2, the CDR3 gives the full variable domain: DVKVTQSSRYLVKRTGEKVFLECVQDMDHENMFWYRQDPGLGLRLIYFSYDVKMKEKGDIPEGYSVSREKKERFSLILESASTNQTSMYLCASIPGSPNTGELFFGEGSRLTVL.

The chain is built from TRBV10-3 and TRBJ2-3, with 8 positions matching TRBD2. Trimming took 7 bases from V and 3 from J; bases not matched to a gene: 6. Germline V gene lookup returns CDR1 ENHRY and CDR2 SYGVKD. This CDR3 is built from 14 residues. Here the CDR3 reads CAIKTSGETDTQYF. DNA for the CDR3: TGTGCCATCAAAACTAGCGGAGAGACAGATACGCAGTATTTT.

V is TRBV19 and J is TRBJ2-7, with D possibly being TRBD2 (5 bases). V shed 3 bases and J shed 0 bases, with 9 bases lying between them. CDR3 length: 14 residues. Germline V lookup: CDR1 LNHDA, CDR2 SQIVND (reference sequence). The CDR3 nucleotides read TGTGCCAGTAGTATGAGCCGGGACTCCTACGAGCAGTACTTC. Its protein product is CASSMSRDSYEQYF.

V and J are TRBV28 and TRBJ1-2; unclear D gene. With 6 bases removed from V and 8 bases from J, the gap between germline ends came to 13 bases. Germline CDR1 reads MDHEN; CDR2 reads SYDVKM. The CDR3 runs 12 residues. For the CDR3, the DNA is TGTGCCAGCAGAAGAGAGGAGCAGGGCTACACCTTC. Protein sequence: CASRREEQGYTF.

The count of this clone is one. This chain links TRBV28 with TRBJ1-4, with a weak D call TRBD1 (6 bases). Germline V gives CDR1 MDHEN, CDR2 SYDVKM. This CDR3 contains 16 residues. Trimming cost V 4 bases and J 3 bases, with 15 bases left between them. The CDR3 region has the DNA TGTGCCAGCAGTTCAACCGGGACACCCTCTAATGAAAAACTGTTTTTT. Translating it yields CASSSTGTPSNEKLFF. Variable domain in full (rest from reference TRBV28 and TRBJ1-4): DVKVTQSSRYLVKRTGEKVFLECVQDMDHENMFWYRQDPGLGLRLIYFSYDVKMKEKGDIPEGYSVSREKKERFSLILESASTNQTSMYLCASSSTGTPSNEKLFFGSGTQLSVL.

The rearrangement joins TRBV21-1 to TRBJ1-2; TRBD1 is taken as the D call from the table, unchecked against the DNA. TRBV21-1 counts as a pseudogene. The CDR3 totals 15 residues. The CDR3 sequence is CASSKEGMETYGYTF. The CDR3 DNA is TGTGCCAGCAGCAAAGAGGGGATGGAAACCTATGGCTACACCTTC.

The chain links TRBV11-2 to TRBJ1-1; no firm D call. Between the trimmed V and J ends, which lost 5 bases and 7 bases, there was a span of 11 bases. This CDR3 spans 12 amino acids. Germline V CDR1 and CDR2: SGHAT, FQNNGV. The CDR3 coding sequence is TGTGCCAGCAGCCCGTCTCGGTTTGAAGCTTTCTTT. This gives the protein CASSPSRFEAFF.

This chain links TRBV18 with TRBJ1-1, with 10 bases fitting TRBD1. With 6 bases clipped from V and 4 bases from J, the junction kept 8 bases outside the gene matches. Germline V gene data show CDR1 as KGHSH and CDR2 as LQKENI. The CDR3 consists of 15 residues. CDR3 amino acids: CASSRDRGSGTEAFF. The CDR3 region has the DNA TGTGCCAGCTCGCGGGACAGGGGTTCTGGCACTGAAGCTTTCTTT.

V is TRBV7-9 and J is TRBJ2-7; TRBD1 matches at 10 bases. V lost 5 bases, J lost 7 bases, and 8 bases stayed unmatched. Germline assignment: CDR1 SEHNR and CDR2 FQNEAQ (reference sequence). CDR3 length: 14 residues. CDR3 in DNA: TGTGCCAGCAGCCTCCGGGACAGGGGTGAGGAGCAGTACTTC. It yields the protein CASSLRDRGEEQYF.

The chain joins TRBV6-5 to TRBJ2-2; D ambiguous. The ends were cut back, 2 bases at V and 6 bases at J, with 7 bases in the middle. The germline gives CDR1 MNHEY, CDR2 SVGAGI. The CDR3 length is 13 residues. CDR3 sequence: CASSYVFAGELFF. CDR3 coding DNA: TGTGCCAGCAGTTACGTCTTTGCCGGGGAGCTGTTTTTT.

CDR3 DNA: TGTGCCAGCAGTTTCTTTGCGGGATACAATGAGCAGTTCTTC. Protein sequence: CASSFFAGYNEQFF. V is TRBV28 and J is TRBJ2-1; maybe TRBD2 (6 bases). The CDR3 runs to 14 residues. Per germline, CDR1 MDHEN and CDR2 SYDVKM. V gave up 3 bases and J gave up 4 bases, with 10 bases separating them. Together with reference TRBV28 and TRBJ2-1, the CDR3 gives the full variable domain: DVKVTQSSRYLVKRTGEKVFLECVQDMDHENMFWYRQDPGLGLRLIYFSYDVKMKEKGDIPEGYSVSREKKERFSLILESASTNQTSMYLCASSFFAGYNEQFFGPGTRLTVL.

The chain has TRBV28 and TRBJ1-3; tentative D call: TRBD1 (6 bases). CDR3 size: 17 residues. The V and J ends lost 2 bases and 2 bases respectively, with 16 bases between them. CDR1 is MDHEN, CDR2 SYDVKM, per germline. CDR3 nucleotides: TGTGCCAGCAGTTTACTGGGTCAGGGGCGGGCTGGAAACACCATATATTTT. Translating it yields CASSLLGQGRAGNTIYF.

V usage is TRBV28 and J usage is TRBJ1-3, with D possibly matching TRBD1 (6 bases). The V gene lost 7 bases and the J gene lost 4 bases, with 20 bases spanning the gap. Germline V CDR1 and CDR2: MDHEN, SYDVKM. The CDR3 is 16 residues long. CDR3 in amino acids: CASTLGGGAPGNTIYF. Here the CDR3 DNA reads TGTGCCAGCACCCTAGGTGGGGGGGCTCCGGGAAACACCATATATTTT.

Only one count was recorded for this clone. This chain joins TRBV19 and TRBJ1-5; 11 nucleotides align to TRBD1. The CDR3 contains 14 residues. Per the germline V gene, CDR1 is LNHDA and CDR2 is SQIVND (reference sequence). V was clipped by 8 bases and J by 7 bases; unmatched bases: 7. The CDR3 sequence is CASAGGQGVQPQHF. CDR3 DNA: TGTGCCAGTGCCGGGGGACAGGGGGTGCAGCCCCAGCATTTT.

The gene calls are TRBV27 and TRBJ2-7, with 14 positions matching TRBD2. This CDR3 contains 16 residues. Trimming took 5 bases from V and 4 from J; bases not matched to a gene: 7. From germline, CDR1 is MNHEY and CDR2 SMNVEV (reference sequence). The CDR3 coding sequence is TGTGCCAGCAGTCTGACCGGGACTAGCGGGAGTTACGAGCAGTACTTC. Its protein is CASSLTGTSGSYEQYF.

The V call is TRBV7-9, the J call TRBJ2-1, with TRBD2 identical over 7 bases. The V and J ends lost 1 base and 4 bases, in that order; junction bases with no gene match: 10. Germline loops: CDR1 SEHNR, CDR2 FQNEAQ (reference sequence). The CDR3 runs to 17 residues. The CDR3 bases are TGTGCCAGCAGCTTAGTGGGTAGTGGGGGGGTTTACAATGAGCAGTTCTTC. This codes for CASSLVGSGGVYNEQFF. Together with reference TRBV7-9 and TRBJ2-1, the CDR3 gives the full variable domain: DTGVSQNPRHKITKRGQNVTFRCDPISEHNRLYWYRQTLGQGPEFLTYFQNEAQLEKSRLLSDRFSAERPKGSFSTLEIQRTEQGDSAMYLCASSLVGSGGVYNEQFFGPGTRLTVL.

V is TRBV3-1 (or the pseudogene TRBV3-2) and J is TRBJ1-4, with TRBD1 as a possible D gene (5 bases). CDR3 length equals 14 residues. The germline CDR1 and CDR2 sequences are LGHDT and YNNKEL (reference sequence). Between the trimmed V and J ends, which lost 8 bases and 5 bases, there was a span of 15 bases. CDR3 region: CASADWGENEKLFF. The CDR3 DNA reads TGTGCCAGCGCAGACTGGGGCGAAAATGAAAAACTGTTTTTT.

The genes are TRBV11-2 and TRBJ2-2; D is perhaps TRBD2 (5 bases). From germline, CDR1 is SGHAT and CDR2 FQNNGV. The CDR3 extends over 16 amino acids. The V end lost 0 bases, the J end lost 5 bases, and 13 bases lay between the germline ends. This chain's CDR3 is CASSLESGIRTGELFF. DNA for the CDR3: TGTGCCAGCAGCTTAGAGTCCGGGATAAGGACCGGGGAGCTGTTTTTT. Looking up the rest from reference TRBV11-2 and TRBJ2-2 gives the full variable domain: EAGVAQSPRYKIIEKRQSVAFWCNPISGHATLYWYQQILGQGPKLLIQFQNNGVVDDSQLPKDRFSAERLKGVDSTLKIQPAKLEDSAVYLCASSLESGIRTGELFFGEGSRLTVL.

In this sample, this clone turned up once. The chain joins TRBV9 to TRBJ2-7, with D maybe TRBD2 (5 bases). Trimming cost V 0 bases and J 0 bases, with 10 bases left between them. From germline, CDR1 is SGDLS and CDR2 YYNGEE. This CDR3 spans 15 amino acids. The CDR3 DNA reads as TGTGCCAGCAGCGTAGGTAGCGTATCCTCCTACGAGCAGTACTTC. Its translation is CASSVGSVSSYEQYF.

The chain couples TRBV4-1 to TRBJ2-1, with 9 bases aligning to TRBD2. This CDR3 comprises 16 residues. The trim removed 0 bases at V and 9 bases at J, leaving 9 bases unmatched. Per the germline V gene, CDR1 is MGHRA and CDR2 is YSYEKL. For the CDR3, the DNA is TGCGCCAGCAGCCAAGATCAGGGTAGCGGGAGAGGTGAGCAGTTCTTC. Its translation: CASSQDQGSGRGEQFF.

This sequence joins TRBV3-1 (or the pseudogene TRBV3-2) and TRBJ2-3; no clear D gene. CDR3 size: 12 residues. Trimming pared 1 base from V and 4 bases from J, leaving 3 bases between. Germline CDR1 reads LGHDT; CDR2 reads YNNKEL (reference sequence). The CDR3 nucleotides are TGTGCCAGCAGCCAAGGGCCAGATACGCAGTATTTT. This translates into CASSQGPDTQYF.

The chain uses TRBV5-1 and TRBJ2-2, with D possibly matching TRBD1 (6 bases). The V end lost 1 base, the J end lost 4 bases, and 8 bases lay between the germline ends. The CDR3 sequence is 14 residues long. The germline gives CDR1 SGHRS, CDR2 YFSETQ. The CDR3 loop is CASSLTGITGELFF. The CDR3 nucleotides are TGCGCCAGCAGCTTGACAGGGATCACCGGGGAGCTGTTTTTT.

J is TRBJ2-1 and V is TRBV9; tentatively, D is TRBD1 (6 bases). Looked up from germline, CDR1 is SGDLS and CDR2 is YYNGEE. Trimming stripped 0 bases from V and 1 base from J, with 8 bases between. The CDR3 sequence is 15 residues long. CDR3 loop: CASSVDTGSYNEQFF. Here the CDR3 DNA reads TGTGCCAGCAGCGTAGACACAGGGTCCTACAATGAGCAGTTCTTC.

This rearrangement joins TRBV5-3 to TRBJ2-7; D may be TRBD1 (6 bases). TRBV5-3 qualifies as an ORF whose function is uncertain. The CDR3 loop spans 16 amino acids. V shed 4 bases and J shed 1 base, with 18 bases lying between them. The CDR3 spells CARSPEWGLESYEQYF. Here the CDR3 DNA reads TGTGCCAGAAGCCCCGAGTGGGGGCTGGAATCCTACGAGCAGTACTTC.

This chain links TRBV27 with TRBJ2-1; 11 bases line up with TRBD2. Trimming removed 3 bases from V and 4 bases from J; junction bases left unmatched: 5. Germline assignment: CDR1 MNHEY and CDR2 SMNVEV (reference sequence). CDR3 length: 16 amino acids. The CDR3 is CASSFLAGGLYNEQFF. CDR3 DNA sequence: TGTGCCAGCAGTTTTTTAGCGGGGGGGTTATACAATGAGCAGTTCTTC.

This clone was detected once. The chain recombines TRBV5-8 with TRBJ1-2; possibly TRBD1 for D (5 bases). Trimming pared 2 bases from V and 6 bases from J, leaving 14 bases between. The CDR3 is 14 residues long. Germline CDR1 SGHTS, CDR2 YDEGEE. The chain's CDR3 is CASSFTGFWDGYTF. The DNA of the CDR3 is TGTGCCAGCAGCTTTACAGGTTTTTGGGATGGCTACACCTTC.

This clone was found a few times. The V and J genes are TRBV19 and TRBJ2-7; 11 bases are shared with TRBD2. Germline-derived CDR1 and CDR2 are LNHDA and SQIVND (reference sequence). V lost 4 bases and J lost 0; bases outside the gene matches: 8. The CDR3 is 17 amino acids. CDR3 DNA: TGTGCCAGTAGTAGCCGACTAGCGGGACCCGTCTCCTACGAGCAGTACTTC. Residues: CASSSRLAGPVSYEQYF.

The chain carries TRBV4-1 and TRBJ2-7, with D maybe TRBD2 (5 bases). There are 16 residues in the CDR3. The V end was cut by 0 bases, the J end by 0 bases, with 12 bases between. Germline CDR1 reads MGHRA; CDR2 reads YSYEKL. The CDR3 bases are TGCGCCAGCAGCCAAGAGAGGGTGGAAAGCTCCTACGAGCAGTACTTC. Its protein product is CASSQERVESSYEQYF.